This T cell receptor beta chain comes out of a study of beta chain features in type 1 diabetes. Whole-study results and caveats: Shorter templates might be favored by PCR, and equally so in patients and in controls. Insertions at VDJ junctions were less frequent in type 1 diabetes patients. These patients also deleted more nucleotides at the same junctions. The similarity of naive, central memory and Treg TCRB repertoires appeared greater among patients than among healthy donors. Because the template was cDNA, high-expressing cells might be over-represented. Shorter TCRB CDR3s, moderately but significantly so, were found in Type 1 diabetes patients in all four CD4+ subsets.

In its sample, this clone was seen a few times. The antigen is undetermined. Expressed TCRB transcripts were sequenced because the entire RNA isolate underwent reverse transcription. Only in-frame clones appear in the TCRdb table, and some are missing; sequencing was by immunoSEQ multiplex PCR. The sample holds hundreds of thousands of clones, over 10% seen once. The CDR3 has 15 residues. V lost 1 base, J lost 2 bases, and 3 bases stayed unmatched. Germline CDR1 reads SGHTA; CDR2 reads FQGNSA. Material: naive CD4+ T cells from blood. The clonotype was recovered from a man between 18 and 29 years old with type 1 diabetes. The chain has TRBV7-2 and TRBJ2-5; 8 bases agree with TRBD2. The CDR3 here is CASSLVGTSQETQYF. In DNA form, the CDR3 reads TGTGCCAGCAGCTTAGTAGGGACTAGTCAAGAGACCCAGTACTTC.